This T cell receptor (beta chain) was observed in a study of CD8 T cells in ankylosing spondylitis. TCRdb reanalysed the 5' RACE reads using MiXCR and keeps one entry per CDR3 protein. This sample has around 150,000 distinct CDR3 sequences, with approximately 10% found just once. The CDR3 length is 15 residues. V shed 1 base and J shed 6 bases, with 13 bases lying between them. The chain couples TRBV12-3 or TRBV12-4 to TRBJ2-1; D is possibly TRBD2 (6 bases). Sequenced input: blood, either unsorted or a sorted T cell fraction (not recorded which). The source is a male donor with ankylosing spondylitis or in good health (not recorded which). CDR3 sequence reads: CASSLVAELLNEQFF. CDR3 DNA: TGTGCCAGCAGTTTAGTAGCGGAGCTGCTCAATGAGCAGTTCTTC.